The next 32 T cell receptor beta chains were all read from a single sample in a study of T cell repertoires in cytomegalovirus infection. Via MiXCR, TCRdb re-called the reads, giving one row per CDR3 protein. The repertoire has some 100,000 distinct CDR3 sequences, about a quarter of them found once; the top ten carry around 40%. Sequenced input: CD8+ T cells from PBMCs. These receptors all stem from a human donor in good health (CMV status not recorded). Some clones in this sample may be carry-over from other donors' samples.

This clonotype has a handful of counts. V and J are TRBV5-1 and TRBJ2-7; possible D gene TRBD1, 5 bases. Germline V gene lookup returns CDR1 SGHRS and CDR2 YFSETQ. The length of the CDR3 is 13 residues. V was cut by 4 bases and J by 2 bases, with 10 bases left in between. The DNA of the CDR3 is TGCGCCAGCAGCATGACAGCACCCTACGAGCAGTACTTC. It translates to CASSMTAPYEQYF. Variable domain in full (rest from reference TRBV5-1 and TRBJ2-7): KAGVTQTPRYLIKTRGQQVTLSCSPISGHRSVSWYQQTPGQGLQFLFEYFSETQRNKGNFPGRFSGRQFSNSRSEMNVSTLELGDSALYLCASSMTAPYEQYFGPGTRLTVT.

The sample holds a few counts of this clonotype. V usage is TRBV7-9 and J usage is TRBJ1-6; the match to TRBD1 covers 7 bases. Germline V gene sequence: CDR1 SEHNR, CDR2 FQNEAQ (reference sequence). CDR3 length equals 14 residues. With 8 bases clipped from V and 7 bases from J, the junction kept 8 bases outside the gene matches. The CDR3 loop is CASRSWDSNSPLHF. CDR3 coding DNA: TGTGCCAGCCGCTCGTGGGACAGCAATTCACCCCTCCACTTT.

This clonotype was counted a few times. The chain links TRBV4-1 to TRBJ2-2; D remains ambiguous. Per the germline V gene, CDR1 is MGHRA and CDR2 is YSYEKL. The V end lost 2 bases, the J end lost 4 bases, and 11 bases lay between the germline ends. The CDR3 is made up of 15 amino acids. The CDR3 DNA sequence: TGCGCCAGCAGCCAACCCGGCAGCCTCACCGGGGAGCTGTTTTTT. This encodes CASSQPGSLTGELFF.

The chain has TRBV5-5 and TRBJ2-5, with no clear D. With 1 base removed from V and 5 bases from J, the gap between germline ends came to 6 bases. Germline CDR1 reads SGHKS; CDR2 reads YYEKEE (reference sequence). This CDR3 is 12 amino acids long. CDR3 bases: TGTGCCAGCAGCTTGCGCCGGGAGACCCAGTACTTC. Translating gives CASSLRRETQYF.

This clonotype was detected many times. CDR3 protein: CASSSRAGGPLTDTQYF. The DNA for the CDR3 is TGTGCCAGCAGCTCTCGGGCAGGGGGCCCTCTCACAGATACGCAGTATTTT. The V call is TRBV7-2, the J call TRBJ2-3; 8 bases align to TRBD1. This CDR3 is 17 amino acids long. The germline gives CDR1 SGHTA, CDR2 FQGNSA. V dropped 4 bases and J dropped 2; count of bases not matched to a gene: 11.

The chain recombines TRBV19 with TRBJ1-2; D gene unclear. The V end was cut by 2 bases, the J end by 3 bases, with 16 bases between. Germline values: CDR1 LNHDA, CDR2 SQIVND (reference sequence). The CDR3 is 16 residues long. CDR3 protein: CASSILRTASDYGYTF. CDR3 coding DNA: TGTGCCAGTAGTATATTAAGGACCGCGAGTGACTATGGCTACACCTTC.

The sample holds a few counts of this clonotype. The V and J genes are TRBV12-3 or TRBV12-4 and TRBJ2-2, with TRBD1 matching 7 bases. The ends lost 6 bases at V and 6 bases at J; junction bases unmatched: 4. The CDR3 consists of 13 residues. In DNA, the CDR3 is TGTGCCAGCAGCAACAGGGGAGCCGGGGAGCTGTTTTTT. It translates to CASSNRGAGELFF.

The CDR3, as DNA: TGTGCCAGCAAGGTCAGGGAGAACTATGGCTACACCTTC. Protein: CASKVRENYGYTF. V and J are TRBV7-9 and TRBJ1-2; D possibly corresponds to TRBD1 (5 bases). The CDR3 is 13 amino acids. The ends were cut back, 7 bases at V and 2 bases at J, with 11 bases in the middle. The germline V gene has CDR1 SEHNR and CDR2 FQNEAQ (reference sequence).

This clonotype was detected only once. The V call is TRBV20-1, the J call TRBJ2-1; 10 bases are shared with TRBD2. The CDR3 is 16 amino acids. CDR1 is DFQATT, CDR2 SNEGSKA, per germline (reference sequence). V trimming: 0 bases; J trimming: 3 bases; junction bases outside the gene matches: 5. The CDR3 is CSARDPTSGNYNEQFF. DNA of the CDR3: TGCAGTGCTAGAGATCCAACTAGCGGGAACTACAATGAGCAGTTCTTC.

The chain has TRBV11-1 and TRBJ1-6; D not resolved. The germline V gene encodes CDR1 SGHAT and CDR2 FQDESV (reference sequence). V lost 4 bases to trimming and J lost 6 bases, with 16 bases between them. This CDR3 contains 16 residues. CDR3 DNA: TGTGCCAGCAGCTACCGGTTCGAGGTTTTTAATTCACCCCTCCACTTT. Amino acids: CASSYRFEVFNSPLHF.

This clonotype was detected only a few times. The chain links TRBV2 to TRBJ2-7; D ambiguous. The V end was cut by 3 bases, the J end by 2 bases, with 5 bases between. This CDR3 spans 12 amino acids. CDR1 SNHLY and CDR2 FYNNEI come from the germline V gene. The CDR3 protein is CASSDLAYEQYF. In DNA, the CDR3 is TGTGCCAGCAGTGATTTGGCCTACGAGCAGTACTTC.

This clonotype was seen a handful of times. The chain recombines TRBV3-1 with TRBJ2-5, with TRBD2 as a possible D gene (7 bases). Germline values: CDR1 LGHDT, CDR2 YNNKEL (reference sequence). The CDR3 consists of 17 residues. The V gene lost 1 base and the J gene lost 1 base, with 16 bases spanning the gap. CDR3: CASSQGVRRGPQETQYF. The CDR3 DNA is TGTGCCAGCAGCCAAGGGGTGAGGCGGGGGCCCCAAGAGACCCAGTACTTC.

The J gene is TRBJ2-1, the V gene TRBV5-5; D ambiguous. The CDR3 has 12 amino acids. Trimming stripped 2 bases from V and 8 bases from J, with 8 bases between. From germline, CDR1 is SGHKS and CDR2 YYEKEE (reference sequence). The CDR3 region has the DNA TGTGCCAGCAGCTTTCAAAGCGATGAGCAGTTCTTC. Translation: CASSFQSDEQFF.

The CDR3: CASSPSTLGNQPQHF. DNA of the CDR3: TGCGCCAGCAGCCCATCCACCCTGGGCAATCAGCCCCAGCATTTT. The chain has TRBV4-3 and TRBJ1-5; no clear D gene. V was clipped by 4 bases and J by 2 bases, with 12 bases between them. Germline V gene sequence: CDR1 LGHNA, CDR2 YSLEER. There are 15 residues in the CDR3.

This chain joins TRBV28 and TRBJ2-7, with 8 nucleotides matching TRBD1. The J segment lost 3 bases and the V segment lost 10 bases, leaving 14 bases of the junction unmatched. Germline-derived CDR1 and CDR2 are MDHEN and SYDVKM. The CDR3 covers 15 residues. The CDR3 bases are TGTGCCACCGAAGGCCACACAGGGGGTTTCTACGAGCAGTACTTC. Translating gives CATEGHTGGFYEQYF.

Many counts were recorded for this clonotype. The chain has TRBV10-3 and TRBJ1-2, with D unresolved. Germline lookup yields CDR1 ENHRY and CDR2 SYGVKD. V lost 2 bases to trimming and J lost 7 bases, with 11 bases between them. The CDR3 is 13 amino acids. In DNA form, the CDR3 reads TGTGCCATCAGTGAGGACGTTATGGGTGGCTACACCTTC. Translated: CAISEDVMGGYTF.

The rearrangement uses TRBV3-1 and TRBJ2-5; 9 nucleotides match TRBD2. J gave up 3 bases and V 11 bases, and 13 bases lay outside the gene matches. The CDR3 contains 15 residues. From germline, CDR1 is LGHDT and CDR2 YNNKEL (reference sequence). The CDR3 DNA reads TGTGCCTCAGCAAAACCGGCGGGAGGGGAAGAGACCCAGTACTTC. It encodes CASAKPAGGEETQYF.

A remark on this clonotype: This may be a read error: a much more frequent sequence differs by one nucleotide. No conserved phenylalanine or tryptophan is present at the end of the CDR3, so a read error is the likely explanation. V gene TRBV29-1 combines with J gene TRBJ2-1; D is unclear. Per germline, CDR1 SQVTM and CDR2 ANQGSEA. The V end lost 2 bases, the J end lost 5 bases, and 10 bases lay between the germline ends. The CDR3 length is 13 residues. CDR3 residues: CSVEKQTDNEQFS. The CDR3, as DNA: TGCAGCGTTGAAAAACAGACTGACAATGAGCAGTTCTCC.

The chain employs TRBV7-9 and TRBJ2-2, with no clear D. Per the germline V gene, CDR1 is SEHNR and CDR2 is FQNEAQ (reference sequence). The CDR3 covers 14 residues. V lost 5 bases to trimming and J lost 5 bases, with 12 bases between them. This CDR3 reads CASSLLFGTGELFF. The CDR3, as DNA: TGTGCCAGCAGCCTACTCTTTGGGACCGGGGAGCTGTTTTTT.

This clonotype occurred many times. The chain links TRBV7-2 to TRBJ1-5; 8 bases are a match to TRBD1. This CDR3 region has 14 residues. V dropped 5 bases and J dropped 9; count of bases not matched to a gene: 9. CDR1 SGHTA and CDR2 FQGNSA come from the germline V gene. For the CDR3, the DNA is TGTGCCAGCAGCCAAGGGACAGGCATATCGCCCCAGCATTTT. The encoded protein is CASSQGTGISPQHF.

The chain employs TRBV5-5 and TRBJ2-7, with 9 bases fitting TRBD1. Germline CDR1 reads SGHKS; CDR2 reads YYEKEE (reference sequence). The CDR3 covers 15 residues. With 0 bases clipped from V and 2 bases from J, the junction kept 3 bases outside the gene matches. The chain's CDR3 is CASSLEDRGAYEQYF. CDR3 nucleotide sequence: TGTGCCAGCAGCTTGGAGGACAGGGGCGCCTACGAGCAGTACTTC.

The chain carries TRBV7-9 and TRBJ2-2; D remains unclear. This CDR3 comprises 15 residues. Trimming pared 1 base from V and 2 bases from J, leaving 8 bases between. From germline, CDR1 is SEHNR and CDR2 FQNEAQ (reference sequence). CDR3 loop: CASSLGQTNTGELFF. CDR3 bases: TGTGCCAGCAGCTTAGGGCAGACTAACACCGGGGAGCTGTTTTTT.

The chain links TRBV6-2 or TRBV6-3 to TRBJ1-1, with TRBD1 as a possible D gene (5 bases). The germline V gene encodes CDR1 MNHEY and CDR2 SVGEGT. V was trimmed by 6 bases and J by 2 bases, leaving 19 bases between them. The CDR3 extends over 16 amino acids. CDR3 DNA: TGTGCCAGCAGCTACGCACAGGAGGGAAGTAACACTGAAGCTTTCTTT. This translates into CASSYAQEGSNTEAFF.

The chain links TRBV5-4 to TRBJ2-2; the match to TRBD2 covers 14 bases. The length of the CDR3 is 16 residues. From germline, CDR1 is SGHNT and CDR2 YYREEE (reference sequence). After removal of 4 bases from V and 8 bases from J, the junction contained 7 bases not matched to a gene. The CDR3 loop reads CASSPGTSGGRGELFF. The CDR3 DNA follows: TGTGCCAGCAGCCCGGGGACTAGCGGGGGCAGGGGGGAGCTGTTTTTT.

The CDR3 DNA sequence: TGCGCCAGCAGCCAAGAATCCCAGGGGGTTAGCAATCAGCCCCAGCATTTT. Amino acids: CASSQESQGVSNQPQHF. This rearrangement joins TRBV4-1 to TRBJ1-5; 7 nucleotides match TRBD1. The ends lost 0 bases at V and 0 bases at J; junction bases unmatched: 5. CDR1 MGHRA and CDR2 YSYEKL come from the germline V gene. The CDR3 runs 17 residues.

This clonotype has just a few counts. The V call is TRBV28, the J call TRBJ1-2, with TRBD1 matching over 7 bases. Germline values: CDR1 MDHEN, CDR2 SYDVKM. The CDR3 covers 16 residues. V was pared by 5 bases and J by 5 bases, with 14 bases of the junction left unmatched. The CDR3 here is CASSTRFGTVAYGYTF. The CDR3 DNA follows: TGTGCCAGCAGTACCCGATTCGGGACAGTGGCTTATGGCTACACCTTC.

The chain carries TRBV4-1 and TRBJ1-1; D ambiguous. Germline assignment: CDR1 MGHRA and CDR2 YSYEKL. This CDR3 spans 8 amino acids. Trimming shortened V by 9 bases and J by 10 bases, and 6 bases separated the two germline ends. The CDR3 coding sequence is TGCGCCAGGTCGCGAGCTTTCTTT. Residues: CARSRAFF.

This clonotype was detected many times. This chain joins TRBV7-8 and TRBJ2-7, with 7 bases identical to TRBD1. This CDR3 has 15 amino acids. With V trimmed by 3 bases and J by 2 bases, 7 bases remained unmatched. Germline-derived CDR1 and CDR2 are SGHVS and FQNEAQ. This chain's CDR3 is CASSFGTATTYEQYF. The CDR3 nucleotides are TGTGCCAGCAGCTTTGGGACAGCGACAACCTACGAGCAGTACTTC.

The V and J genes are TRBV12-3 or TRBV12-4 and TRBJ2-7, with 8 bases matching TRBD1. The CDR3 runs 15 residues. With V trimmed by 3 bases and J by 4 bases, 8 bases remained unmatched. CDR3 amino acids: CASSLRTGLRYEQYF. CDR3 sequence (DNA): TGTGCCAGCAGTTTGCGGACAGGGTTACGGTACGAGCAGTACTTC.

This clonotype was observed a few times. The J gene is TRBJ1-5, the V gene TRBV7-9; D ambiguous. Germline V gene lookup returns CDR1 SEHNR and CDR2 FQNEAQ (reference sequence). The CDR3 extends over 14 amino acids. V gave up 5 bases and J gave up 4 bases, with 12 bases separating them. The CDR3 loop is CASSGAMLNQPQHF. CDR3 nucleotides: TGTGCCAGCAGCGGAGCTATGTTAAATCAGCCCCAGCATTTT.

This clonotype was counted only a few times. The J gene is TRBJ1-2, the V gene TRBV20-1, with a weak D call TRBD1 (6 bases). Germline CDR1 is DFQATT and CDR2 is SNEGSKA (reference sequence). V lost 5 bases, J lost 4 bases, and 17 bases lay in between. This CDR3 spans 14 amino acids. This chain's CDR3 is CSAGRWGLTYGYTF. For the CDR3, the DNA is TGCAGTGCTGGAAGGTGGGGGCTCACCTATGGCTACACCTTC.

This clonotype has just a few counts. The V gene is TRBV5-5, the J gene TRBJ2-7; 10 nucleotides align to TRBD2. Germline lookup yields CDR1 SGHKS and CDR2 YYEKEE (reference sequence). J lost 5 bases, V lost 1 base, and 3 bases had no gene match. This CDR3 comprises 14 residues. CDR3 bases: TGTGCCAGCAGCTTGCTTCTAGCGGGAGACGAGCAGTACTTC. Amino acids: CASSLLLAGDEQYF.